These 20 T cell receptor beta chains originate from one sample sequenced in a study of early T cells in non-severe SARS-CoV-2 infection. TCRdb itself ran the 5' RACE reads through MiXCR, one entry per CDR3 protein. Here the sample spans over 30,000 distinct CDR3 sequences, roughly 7.1% being singletons. The material sequenced was whole blood, taken at baseline. Receptors originate from an adult who was a healthcare worker with PCR-confirmed SARS-CoV-2 infection or an uninfected control (not recorded which).

The sample holds a few counts of this clonotype. This chain joins TRBV5-4 and TRBJ2-3; TRBD2 matches at 13 bases. J lost 4 bases, V lost 4 bases, and 6 bases had no gene match. The CDR3 is 16 amino acids. The germline gives CDR1 SGHNT, CDR2 YYREEE (reference sequence). The CDR3 DNA sequence: TGTGCCAGCAGCCTAACTAGCGGGAGGGCATCAGATACGCAGTATTTT. Its translation is CASSLTSGRASDTQYF.

This clonotype was seen only a few times. The chain uses TRBV19 and TRBJ1-2; D not resolved. The CDR3 is 13 residues long. Looked up from germline, CDR1 is LNHDA and CDR2 is SQIVND (reference sequence). Trimming removed 4 bases at V and 1 base at J, with 7 bases between. The CDR3 region is CASSTTRNYGYTF. DNA of the CDR3: TGTGCCAGTAGTACGACACGTAACTATGGCTACACCTTC.

This clonotype came up a few times. V usage is TRBV11-2 and J usage is TRBJ2-3, with D hard to call. Germline CDR1 is SGHAT and CDR2 is FQNNGV. The CDR3 length is 13 residues. V was shortened by 0 bases and J by 14 bases, with 15 bases between the two germline ends. The CDR3 DNA sequence: TGTGCCAGCAGCTTAGATTTCTCGGTAGCCGCGTATTTT. It is translated as CASSLDFSVAAYF.

V is TRBV6-5 and J is TRBJ2-3; D is possibly TRBD2 (5 bases). V was shortened by 8 bases and J by 0 bases, with 9 bases between the two germline ends. The CDR3 is made up of 13 amino acids. From germline, CDR1 is MNHEY and CDR2 SVGAGI. CDR3 nucleotides: TGTGCCAGCCTCCGGGAAAGCACAGATACGCAGTATTTT. As protein: CASLRESTDTQYF.

This chain links TRBV6-5 with TRBJ2-2; TRBD1 might be the D (5 bases). The germline CDR1 and CDR2 sequences are MNHEY and SVGAGI. This CDR3 has 13 residues. With 11 bases removed from V and 0 bases from J, the gap between germline ends came to 10 bases. The CDR3 coding sequence is TGTGCCGCGAGGACACCGAACACCGGGGAGCTGTTTTTT. This gives the protein CAARTPNTGELFF.

The chain combines TRBV20-1 with TRBJ2-3, with D tentatively TRBD1 (5 bases). Trimming removed 6 bases from V and 0 bases from J, with 13 bases in between. The CDR3 sequence is 14 residues long. CDR1 and CDR2 (germline): DFQATT, SNEGSKA (reference sequence). CDR3 residues: CSATTVPSTDTQYF. For the CDR3, the DNA is TGCAGTGCCACGACAGTACCGAGCACAGATACGCAGTATTTT.

At least ten counts were recorded for this clonotype. This rearrangement joins TRBV6-5 to TRBJ2-1, with 11 bases matching TRBD2. Germline-derived CDR1 and CDR2 are MNHEY and SVGAGI. Trimming cost V 8 bases and J 5 bases; bases outside gene matches: 11. This CDR3 region has 16 residues. CDR3 protein: CASSNPRLAGNNEQFF. CDR3 DNA sequence: TGTGCCAGCTCAAACCCCCGACTAGCGGGGAACAATGAGCAGTTCTTC.

There are many counts of this clonotype. The rearrangement links TRBV4-3 to TRBJ2-3; 9 nucleotides align to TRBD2. V lost 2 bases, J lost 1 base, and 7 bases stayed unmatched. Per germline, CDR1 LGHNA and CDR2 YSLEER. The CDR3 loop spans 17 amino acids. This CDR3 reads CASSQTPAGGGTDTQYF. CDR3 in DNA: TGCGCCAGCAGCCAAACCCCAGCGGGAGGTGGCACAGATACGCAGTATTTT.

The chain uses TRBV20-1 and TRBJ1-2; D unclear. CDR1 and CDR2 from the germline V gene are DFQATT and SNEGSKA (reference sequence). Trimming cost V 0 bases and J 1 base, with 6 bases left between them. This CDR3 comprises 13 residues. CDR3 protein: CSARDSVNYGYTF. The DNA for the CDR3 is TGCAGTGCTAGAGATTCAGTTAACTATGGCTACACCTTC.

This clonotype was picked up a small number of times. V gene TRBV19 combines with J gene TRBJ2-2; D unresolved. In germline, CDR1 is LNHDA, CDR2 SQIVND (reference sequence). Trimming removed 7 bases at V and 3 bases at J, with 12 bases between. The CDR3 consists of 14 residues. The CDR3 protein is CASTLRTYTGELFF. CDR3 nucleotide sequence: TGTGCCAGTACTCTCCGAACCTACACCGGGGAGCTGTTTTTT.

The chain joins TRBV24-1 to TRBJ2-3; no clear D gene. Trimming removed 4 bases from V and 6 bases from J, with 13 bases in between. This CDR3 is built from 14 residues. The V gene's germline CDR1 is KGHDR and CDR2 SFDVKD. The CDR3, as DNA: TGTGCCACCAGTGACTTCAGTCTTCGGGATACGCAGTATTTT. Its translation: CATSDFSLRDTQYF.

This chain uses TRBV7-9 with TRBJ2-1, with D possibly being TRBD2 (6 bases). V lost 5 bases to trimming and J lost 5 bases, with 19 bases between them. This CDR3 comprises 16 residues. Germline-derived CDR1 and CDR2 are SEHNR and FQNEAQ (reference sequence). CDR3 sequence (DNA): TGTGCCAGCAGCGCCACGGTACTGCCGGGAGACAATGAGCAGTTCTTC. Translation: CASSATVLPGDNEQFF.

This chain connects TRBV7-9 to TRBJ2-1; D perhaps matches TRBD2 (5 bases). Trimming left V 2 bases short and J 7 bases short, with 18 bases between. The CDR3 loop spans 16 amino acids. Germline V gene data show CDR1 as SEHNR and CDR2 as FQNEAQ (reference sequence). CDR3 region: CASSLTEAALRNEQFF. The CDR3 nucleotides read TGTGCCAGCAGCTTAACCGAAGCGGCCCTGAGGAATGAGCAGTTCTTC.

The V gene is TRBV11-3, the J gene TRBJ2-5; weak D call: TRBD2 (6 bases). The V gene's germline CDR1 is SGHNT and CDR2 YENEEA. The CDR3 runs to 16 residues. Trimming cost V 8 bases and J 1 base, with 20 bases left between them. CDR3 loop: CASQRWGGDLQETQYF. The CDR3, as DNA: TGTGCCAGCCAACGCTGGGGAGGAGACCTCCAAGAGACCCAGTACTTC.

This clonotype rates as medium-sized. This chain connects TRBV5-1 to TRBJ2-1; 9 bases are shared with TRBD1. The trim removed 2 bases at V and 10 bases at J, leaving 10 bases unmatched. CDR1 and CDR2 from the germline V gene are SGHRS and YFSETQ. This CDR3 has 15 residues. In nucleotides, the CDR3 is TGCGCCAGCAGCTTACGGACAGGGGATCTTGGCGAGCAGTTCTTC. Protein sequence: CASSLRTGDLGEQFF.

This clonotype was counted between two and nine times. This rearrangement joins TRBV28 to TRBJ2-7, with D perhaps matching TRBD1 or TRBD2 (5 bases each). This CDR3 is built from 16 residues. The germline gives CDR1 MDHEN, CDR2 SYDVKM. With 6 bases removed from V and 3 bases from J, the gap between germline ends came to 21 bases. As DNA, the CDR3 is TGTGCCAGCAGCTCTCTGGAAGGGGACGTTAGCTACGAGCAGTACTTC. Residues: CASSSLEGDVSYEQYF. Drawing the rest from reference TRBV28 and TRBJ2-7, the complete variable domain is DVKVTQSSRYLVKRTGEKVFLECVQDMDHENMFWYRQDPGLGLRLIYFSYDVKMKEKGDIPEGYSVSREKKERFSLILESASTNQTSMYLCASSSLEGDVSYEQYFGPGTRLTVT.

This clonotype has only a few counts. The chain couples TRBV24-1 to TRBJ2-1; the D gene is possibly TRBD2 (5 bases). This CDR3 has 15 amino acids. V lost 5 bases and J 0 bases, leaving 10 bases between the germline ends. Germline CDR1 KGHDR, CDR2 SFDVKD. CDR3 amino acids: CATSGGLSSYNEQFF. CDR3 coding DNA: TGTGCCACCAGTGGAGGGTTAAGCTCCTACAATGAGCAGTTCTTC.

This clonotype was picked up many times. This sequence joins TRBV6-1 and TRBJ2-3; D is possibly TRBD1 (6 bases). Trimming removed 2 bases at V and 4 bases at J, with 16 bases between. Germline V lookup: CDR1 MNHNS, CDR2 SASEGT. The CDR3 extends over 16 amino acids. The CDR3 bases are TGTGCCAGCAGTGAAATTTGGCAGGGGACGGCAGATACGCAGTATTTT. It is translated as CASSEIWQGTADTQYF.

This clonotype was observed a few times. The chain employs TRBV6-2 or TRBV6-3 and TRBJ1-5; D call uncertain. The germline gives CDR1 MNHEY, CDR2 SVGEGT. The CDR3 runs 14 residues. V dropped 4 bases and J dropped 2 bases, with 9 bases sitting between them. CDR3 DNA sequence: TGTGCCAGCAGTTCGGGTAGCGGCAATCAGCCCCAGCATTTT. Translated, it gives CASSSGSGNQPQHF.

This clonotype showed up many times. V usage is TRBV29-1 and J usage is TRBJ2-3, with D unresolved. The germline V gene encodes CDR1 SQVTM and CDR2 ANQGSEA. This CDR3 contains 14 residues. Trimming removed 8 bases from V and 1 base from J, with 16 bases in between. The CDR3 nucleotides are TGCAGCTCCACCGTCAGTCTGGGCACAGATACGCAGTATTTT. Its protein product is CSSTVSLGTDTQYF.